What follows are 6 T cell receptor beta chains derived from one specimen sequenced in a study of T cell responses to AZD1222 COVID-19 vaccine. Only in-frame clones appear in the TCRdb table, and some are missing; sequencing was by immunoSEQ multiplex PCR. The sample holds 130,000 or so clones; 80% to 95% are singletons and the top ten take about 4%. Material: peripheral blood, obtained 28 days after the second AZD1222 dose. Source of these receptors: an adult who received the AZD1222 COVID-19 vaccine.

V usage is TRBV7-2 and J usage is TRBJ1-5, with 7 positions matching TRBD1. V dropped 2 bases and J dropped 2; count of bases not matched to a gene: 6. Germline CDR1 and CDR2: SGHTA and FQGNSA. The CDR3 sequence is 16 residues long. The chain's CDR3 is CASSLKGGQGNQPQHF. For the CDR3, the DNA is TGTGCCAGCAGCTTAAAAGGGGGCCAGGGCAATCAGCCCCAGCATTTT.

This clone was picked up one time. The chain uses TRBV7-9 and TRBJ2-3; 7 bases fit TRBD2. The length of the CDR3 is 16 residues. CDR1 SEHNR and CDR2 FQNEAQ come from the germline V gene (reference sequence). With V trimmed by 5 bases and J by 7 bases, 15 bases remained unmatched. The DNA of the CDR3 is TGTGCCAGCAGCCTCCGGGTAGCCGGGGAGGGTTATACGCAGTATTTT. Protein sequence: CASSLRVAGEGYTQYF.

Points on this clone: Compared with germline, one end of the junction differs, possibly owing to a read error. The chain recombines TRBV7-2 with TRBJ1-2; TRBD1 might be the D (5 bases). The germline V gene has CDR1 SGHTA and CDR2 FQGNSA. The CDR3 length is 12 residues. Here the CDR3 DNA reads TGTGCCAGCAGCTTTGGGGCCCTCGCTACCGTCTTC. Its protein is CASSFGALATVF.

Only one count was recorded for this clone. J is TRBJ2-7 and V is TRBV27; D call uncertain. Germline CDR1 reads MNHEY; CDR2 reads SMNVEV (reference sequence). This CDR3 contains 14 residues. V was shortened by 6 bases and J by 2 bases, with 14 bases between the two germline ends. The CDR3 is CASRMGLRTYEQYF. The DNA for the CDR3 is TGTGCCAGCAGGATGGGTTTAAGAACCTACGAGCAGTACTTC.

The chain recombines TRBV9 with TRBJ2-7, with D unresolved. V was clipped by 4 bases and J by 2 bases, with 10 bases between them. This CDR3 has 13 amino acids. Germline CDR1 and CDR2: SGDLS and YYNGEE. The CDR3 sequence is CASSTGLAYEQYF. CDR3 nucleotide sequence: TGTGCCAGCAGCACGGGCCTCGCCTACGAGCAGTACTTC.

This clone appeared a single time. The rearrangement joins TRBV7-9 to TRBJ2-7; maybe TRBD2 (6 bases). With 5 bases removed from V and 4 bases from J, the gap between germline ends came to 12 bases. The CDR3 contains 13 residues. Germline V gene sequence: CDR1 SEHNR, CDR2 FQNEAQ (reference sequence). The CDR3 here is CASSQGLTYEQYF. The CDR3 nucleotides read TGTGCCAGCAGCCAGGGACTGACGTACGAGCAGTACTTC.